The clone carrying this T cell receptor (beta chain) has at least ten counts. V was trimmed by 3 bases and J by 5 bases, leaving 27 bases between them. CDR3 size: 19 residues. The data stem from a study of T cells in Graves' hyperthyroidism and ophthalmopathy. Researchers amplified the TCR beta CDR3 regions from RNA transcripts. TCR CDR3 regions were first amplified by RT-PCR with HTBI primers. Via MiXCR, TCRdb re-called the multiplex PCR reads, giving one row per CDR3 protein. The sample shows roughly 180,000 distinct CDR3 sequences, over 8% of them seen only once. Sequencing was carried out using blood. This TCR derives from a woman aged 18-29 years with Graves' hyperthyroidism that later progressed to Graves' ophthalmopathy. This chain connects TRBV12-3 or TRBV12-4 to TRBJ2-3, with a weak D call TRBD2 (6 bases). The CDR3 DNA reads as TGTGCCAGCAGTTTCAGTCGTCGCGGGGTACGGTTTATCGAAGATACGCAGTATTTT. The encoded protein is CASSFSRRGVRFIEDTQYF.